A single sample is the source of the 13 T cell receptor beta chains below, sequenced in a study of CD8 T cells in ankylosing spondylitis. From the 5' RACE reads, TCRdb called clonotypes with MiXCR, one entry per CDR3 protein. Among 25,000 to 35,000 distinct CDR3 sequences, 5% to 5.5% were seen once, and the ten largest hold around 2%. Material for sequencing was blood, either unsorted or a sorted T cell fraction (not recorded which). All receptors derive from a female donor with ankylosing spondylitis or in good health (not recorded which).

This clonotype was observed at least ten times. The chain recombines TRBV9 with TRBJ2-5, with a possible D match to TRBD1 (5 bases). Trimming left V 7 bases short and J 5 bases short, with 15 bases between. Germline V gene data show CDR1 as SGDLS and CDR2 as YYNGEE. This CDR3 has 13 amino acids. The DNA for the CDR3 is TGTGCCAGCCAAACCCAGGGTTCGGAGACCCAGTACTTC. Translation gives CASQTQGSETQYF.

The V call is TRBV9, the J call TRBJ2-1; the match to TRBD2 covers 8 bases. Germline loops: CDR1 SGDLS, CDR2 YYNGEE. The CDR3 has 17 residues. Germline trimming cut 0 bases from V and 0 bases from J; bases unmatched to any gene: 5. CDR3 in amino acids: CASSVATSGSSYNEQFF. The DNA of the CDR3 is TGTGCCAGCAGCGTAGCTACTAGCGGTAGCTCCTACAATGAGCAGTTCTTC.

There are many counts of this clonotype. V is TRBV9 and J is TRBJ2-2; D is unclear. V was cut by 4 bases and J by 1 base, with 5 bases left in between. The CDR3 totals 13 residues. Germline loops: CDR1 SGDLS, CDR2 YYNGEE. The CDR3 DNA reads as TGTGCCAGCAGCAGACAGAACACCGGGGAGCTGTTTTTT. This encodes CASSRQNTGELFF.

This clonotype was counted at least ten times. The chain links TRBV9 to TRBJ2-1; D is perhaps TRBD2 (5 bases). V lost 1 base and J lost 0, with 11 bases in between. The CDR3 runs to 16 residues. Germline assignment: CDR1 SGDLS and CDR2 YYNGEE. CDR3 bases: TGTGCCAGCAGCGTAAATTCAGCGGCCTCCTACAATGAGCAGTTCTTC. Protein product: CASSVNSAASYNEQFF.

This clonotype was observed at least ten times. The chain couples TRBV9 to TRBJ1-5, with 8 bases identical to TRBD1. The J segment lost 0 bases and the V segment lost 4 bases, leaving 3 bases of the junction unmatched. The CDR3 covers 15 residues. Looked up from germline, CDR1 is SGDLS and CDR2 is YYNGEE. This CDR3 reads CASSLTGDSNQPQHF. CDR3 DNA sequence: TGTGCCAGCAGCCTGACAGGGGATAGCAATCAGCCCCAGCATTTT.

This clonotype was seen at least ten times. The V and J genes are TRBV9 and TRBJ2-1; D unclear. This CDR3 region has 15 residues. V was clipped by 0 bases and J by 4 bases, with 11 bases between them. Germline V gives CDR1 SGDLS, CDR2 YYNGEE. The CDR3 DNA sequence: TGTGCCAGCAGCGTAGCGGCAGGATCATACAATGAGCAGTTCTTC. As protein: CASSVAAGSYNEQFF.

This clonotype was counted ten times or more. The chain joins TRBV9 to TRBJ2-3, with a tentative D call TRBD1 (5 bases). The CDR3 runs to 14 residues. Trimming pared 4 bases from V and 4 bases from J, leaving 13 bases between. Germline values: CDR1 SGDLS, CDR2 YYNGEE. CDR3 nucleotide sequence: TGTGCCAGCAGCTCCACAGGTTTACCAGATACGCAGTATTTT. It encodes CASSSTGLPDTQYF.

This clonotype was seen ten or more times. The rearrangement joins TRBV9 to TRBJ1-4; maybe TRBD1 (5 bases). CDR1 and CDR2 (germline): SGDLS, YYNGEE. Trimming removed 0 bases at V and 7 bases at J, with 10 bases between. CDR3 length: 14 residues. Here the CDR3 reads CASSVEPGFEKLFF. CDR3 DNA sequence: TGTGCCAGCAGCGTAGAGCCAGGGTTTGAAAAACTGTTTTTT. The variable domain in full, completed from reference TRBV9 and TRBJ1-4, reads DSGVTQTPKHLITATGQRVTLRCSPRSGDLSVYWYQQSLDQGLQFLIQYYNGEERAKGNILERFSAQQFPDLHSELNLSSLELGDSALYFCASSVEPGFEKLFFGSGTQLSVL.

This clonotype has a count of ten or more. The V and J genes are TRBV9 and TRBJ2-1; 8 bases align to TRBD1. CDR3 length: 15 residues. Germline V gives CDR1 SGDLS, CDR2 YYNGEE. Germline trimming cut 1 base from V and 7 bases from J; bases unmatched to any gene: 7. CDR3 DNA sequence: TGTGCCAGCAGCGTACAGGGGGCGTATAGTAATGAGCAGTTCTTC. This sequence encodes CASSVQGAYSNEQFF.

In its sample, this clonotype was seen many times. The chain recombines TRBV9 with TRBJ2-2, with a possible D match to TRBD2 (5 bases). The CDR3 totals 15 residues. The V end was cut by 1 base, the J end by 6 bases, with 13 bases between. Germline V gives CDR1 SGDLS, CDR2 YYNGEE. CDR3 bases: TGTGCCAGCAGCGTACTCTCTAGCCAAGCCGGGGAGCTGTTTTTT. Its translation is CASSVLSSQAGELFF.

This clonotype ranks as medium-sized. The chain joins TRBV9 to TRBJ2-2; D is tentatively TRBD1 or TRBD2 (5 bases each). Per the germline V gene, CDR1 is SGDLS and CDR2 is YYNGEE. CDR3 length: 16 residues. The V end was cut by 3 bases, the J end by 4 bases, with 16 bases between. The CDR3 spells CASSAPEGRITGELFF. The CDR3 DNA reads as TGTGCCAGCAGCGCCCCCGAGGGACGGATCACCGGGGAGCTGTTTTTT.

The CDR3 loop is CASSPIAGAREQYF. The CDR3 nucleotides are TGTGCCAGCAGCCCCATAGCGGGAGCCCGCGAGCAGTACTTC. The chain employs TRBV9 and TRBJ2-7; 9 positions agree with TRBD2. Trimming cost V 4 bases and J 6 bases; bases outside gene matches: 8. Germline values: CDR1 SGDLS, CDR2 YYNGEE. There are 14 residues in the CDR3.

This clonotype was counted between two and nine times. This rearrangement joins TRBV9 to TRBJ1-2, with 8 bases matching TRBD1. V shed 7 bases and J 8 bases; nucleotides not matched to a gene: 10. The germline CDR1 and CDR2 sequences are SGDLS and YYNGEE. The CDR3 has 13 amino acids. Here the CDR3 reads CASRRDRPGGYTF. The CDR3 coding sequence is TGTGCCAGCCGCCGGGACAGGCCGGGAGGCTACACCTTC.